The 3 T cell receptor beta chains below all came from one sample that was sequenced in a study of T cells in Graves' hyperthyroidism and ophthalmopathy. Amplification of TCR beta CDR3 regions was performed using RNA transcripts as template. In the first-round RT-PCR of the TCR CDR3, the HTBI primer set was used. TCRdb reanalysed the multiplex PCR reads using MiXCR and keeps one entry per CDR3 protein. The table lists fewer than 450,000 distinct CDR3 sequences, approximately 18% of them singletons. The sample comprised blood. These receptors were taken from a woman aged 30 to 39 with Graves' hyperthyroidism that later progressed to Graves' ophthalmopathy.

This clonotype was observed many times. The rearrangement uses TRBV11-2 and TRBJ2-5; maybe TRBD1 (5 bases). Per germline, CDR1 SGHAT and CDR2 FQNNGV. This CDR3 has 15 residues. Trimming removed 2 bases at V and 2 bases at J, with 12 bases between. CDR3 residues: CASSLSARGQETQYF. For the CDR3, the DNA is TGTGCCAGCAGCTTAAGTGCTAGGGGACAAGAGACCCAGTACTTC.

J is TRBJ2-3 and V is TRBV24-1; 11 bases are shared with TRBD1. The CDR3 totals 16 residues. CDR1 is KGHDR and CDR2 is SFDVKD in the germline V gene. Trimming at V came to 0 bases and at J to 4 bases, leaving 2 bases not matched to a gene. Written as DNA, the CDR3 is TGTGCCACCAGTGATTTGTGGACAGGGGGCTCAGATACGCAGTATTTT. This gives the protein CATSDLWTGGSDTQYF.

Only a few counts were recorded for this clonotype. This sequence joins TRBV4-1 and TRBJ1-6, with 7 bases lining up with TRBD1. Trimming took 2 bases from V and 6 from J; bases not matched to a gene: 7. The germline V gene encodes CDR1 MGHRA and CDR2 YSYEKL. The CDR3 runs 16 residues. This CDR3 is CASSQPRQGVNSPLHF. The CDR3 nucleotides are TGCGCCAGCAGCCAACCCCGACAGGGAGTTAATTCACCCCTCCACTTT.